The 14 T cell receptor beta chains listed next were all sequenced from one sample in a study of T cell responses to AZD1222 COVID-19 vaccine (dated by TCRdb to the early 2020s). Read against the paper, the sample's time point label means: about 28 days (+/-7) after the second vaccine dose. Libraries were constructed by the immunoSEQ multiplex PCR assay. TCRdb carries this immuneACCESS record with in-frame sequences only. Its versions omit some clonotypes, under half of them owing to an unresolved V gene in the studies checked, with the rest unexplained. This sample gives about 150,000 clones in total; approximately 91% of them show up just once. Jointly, the top ten make up roughly 2% of the sample. The material was peripheral blood, obtained 28 days after the second AZD1222 dose. These receptors all come from an adult who received the AZD1222 COVID-19 vaccine.

The CDR3 here is CASSESVGRAYGNEQFF. CDR3 sequence (DNA): TGCGCCAGCAGTGAGTCGGTCGGGAGGGCCTATGGCAATGAGCAGTTCTTC. The J gene is TRBJ2-1, the V gene TRBV10-1; 8 bases map to TRBD2. Trimming took 0 bases from V and 6 from J; bases not matched to a gene: 10. The germline V gene encodes CDR1 WNHNN and CDR2 SYGVQD (reference sequence). The CDR3 runs 17 residues.

The V gene is TRBV19, the J gene TRBJ1-6, with TRBD1 identical over 7 bases. The germline V gene encodes CDR1 LNHDA and CDR2 SQIVND (reference sequence). The CDR3 sequence is 19 residues long. J gave up 1 base and V 6 bases, and 15 bases lay outside the gene matches. The CDR3 DNA sequence: TGTGCCAGTAGCTTATACCGGACAGGCGGGCGGTCCTATAATTCACCCCTCCACTTT. Protein product: CASSLYRTGGRSYNSPLHF. Supplemented by reference TRBV19 and TRBJ1-6, the full variable domain reads DGGITQSPKYLFRKEGQNVTLSCEQNLNHDAMYWYRQDPGQGLRLIYYSQIVNDFQKGDIAEGYSVSREKKESFPLTVTSAQKNPTAFYLCASSLYRTGGRSYNSPLHFGNGTRLTVT.

This chain connects TRBV3-1 (or the pseudogene TRBV3-2) to TRBJ1-2; D remains unclear. CDR3 length: 14 residues. In germline, CDR1 is LGHDT, CDR2 YNNKEL (reference sequence). Trimming left V 0 bases short and J 7 bases short, with 12 bases between. The CDR3 coding sequence is TGTGCCAGCAGCCAAGATCGACTCGGGCGTGGCTACACCTTC. Its translation is CASSQDRLGRGYTF.

The chain employs TRBV10-2 and TRBJ1-5; a weak D match, TRBD1 (5 bases). This CDR3 has 12 amino acids. CDR1 and CDR2 (germline): WSHSY, SAAADI. The germline V and J ends were trimmed by 4 bases and 4 bases, with 5 bases remaining between them. As DNA, the CDR3 is TGCGCCAGCAGTGGGGGGAATCAGCCCCAGCATTTT. Amino acids: CASSGGNQPQHF.

The chain joins TRBV5-1 to TRBJ2-5; TRBD2 agrees at 14 bases. The CDR3 runs 15 residues. Germline CDR1 is SGHRS and CDR2 is YFSETQ. J lost 3 bases, V lost 4 bases, and 2 bases had no gene match. The CDR3, as DNA: TGCGCCAGCAGCCCGGGACTAGCGGGAGAAGAGACCCAGTACTTC. It specifies CASSPGLAGEETQYF. The variable domain in full, with the rest retrieved from reference TRBV5-1 and TRBJ2-5, is KAGVTQTPRYLIKTRGQQVTLSCSPISGHRSVSWYQQTPGQGLQFLFEYFSETQRNKGNFPGRFSGRQFSNSRSEMNVSTLELGDSALYLCASSPGLAGEETQYFGPGTRLLVL.

The genes are TRBV9 and TRBJ1-2; TRBD1 is a possible D gene (6 bases). Trimming removed 0 bases at V and 5 bases at J, with 11 bases between. This CDR3 is built from 14 residues. Germline V CDR1 and CDR2: SGDLS, YYNGEE. The CDR3 sequence is CASSVDRDGYGYTF. The CDR3 bases are TGTGCCAGCAGCGTAGACAGGGATGGGTATGGCTACACCTTC.

The V gene is TRBV6-2 or TRBV6-3, the J gene TRBJ2-2; 7 nucleotides line up with TRBD2. The V gene's germline CDR1 is MNHEY and CDR2 SVGEGT. The junction had 15 bases not matched to a gene; V was cut back by 6 bases and J by 5 bases. The CDR3 extends over 17 amino acids. CDR3 in amino acids: CASSPGVGAAGTGELFF. CDR3 bases: TGTGCCAGCAGCCCTGGTGTAGGGGCAGCGGGGACCGGGGAGCTGTTTTTT.

The V and J genes are TRBV9 and TRBJ1-3, with TRBD1 as a possible D gene (6 bases). The V gene's germline CDR1 is SGDLS and CDR2 YYNGEE. V was pared by 3 bases and J by 4 bases, with 11 bases between. The CDR3 extends over 14 amino acids. The CDR3 sequence is CASSEQGTGNTIYF. The CDR3, as DNA: TGTGCCAGCAGCGAACAGGGAACCGGAAACACCATATATTTT.

V usage is TRBV7-8 and J usage is TRBJ1-2, with D possibly TRBD1 on 6 matching bases. Trimming removed 5 bases from V and 2 bases from J, with 15 bases in between. Germline V gene sequence: CDR1 SGHVS, CDR2 FQNEAQ. CDR3 length equals 15 residues. CDR3 nucleotide sequence: TGTGCCAGCAGCACGACGGGACAACTAAACTATGGCTACACCTTC. Translating it yields CASSTTGQLNYGYTF.

The chain links TRBV2 to TRBJ2-4, with 10 bases that match TRBD2. The J segment lost 6 bases and the V segment lost 4 bases, leaving 21 bases of the junction unmatched. The CDR3 length is 20 residues. The germline CDR1 and CDR2 sequences are SNHLY and FYNNEI. The CDR3: CASSGGQGVRLAGVRNIQYF. The CDR3 coding sequence is TGTGCCAGCAGTGGAGGACAGGGAGTCAGGCTAGCGGGAGTGAGAAACATTCAGTACTTC.

The chain has TRBV7-9 and TRBJ2-3; 8 bases fit TRBD1. V shed 5 bases, J shed 0 bases, and the junction held 1 base outside the gene matches. There are 14 residues in the CDR3. The V gene's germline CDR1 is SEHNR and CDR2 FQNEAQ (reference sequence). For the CDR3, the DNA is TGTGCCAGCAGCCGACAGGGGAGCACAGATACGCAGTATTTT. It encodes CASSRQGSTDTQYF.

The chain employs TRBV4-1 and TRBJ1-2; 10 bases line up with TRBD1. The CDR3 spans 15 residues. Looked up from germline, CDR1 is MGHRA and CDR2 is YSYEKL. Trimming took 2 bases from V and 2 from J; bases not matched to a gene: 2. Here the CDR3 DNA reads TGCGCCAGCAGCCAATGGACAGGGGGAAACTATGGCTACACCTTC. Amino acids: CASSQWTGGNYGYTF.

The V gene is TRBV5-1, the J gene TRBJ1-1; a possible D gene is TRBD1 (6 bases). CDR3 length: 15 amino acids. Trimming shortened V by 1 base and J by 0 bases, and 10 bases separated the two germline ends. The germline CDR1 and CDR2 sequences are SGHRS and YFSETQ. The CDR3 spells CASSLKDRMNTEAFF. For the CDR3, the DNA is TGCGCCAGCAGCTTGAAGGACAGAATGAACACTGAAGCTTTCTTT.

This clone was counted once. This chain connects TRBV19 to TRBJ1-3; no reliable D call. CDR3 length: 16 amino acids. The V gene lost 4 bases and the J gene lost 0 bases, with 13 bases spanning the gap. The germline gives CDR1 LNHDA, CDR2 SQIVND (reference sequence). The CDR3 bases are TGTGCCAGTAGTACAGGAACCTACAACTCTGGAAACACCATATATTTT. Protein: CASSTGTYNSGNTIYF.